This passage covers 10 T cell receptor beta chains from one sample sequenced in a study of cytomegalovirus exposure and HLA in healthy donors. PCR amplification relied on 60 Vbeta primers (plus 13 Jbeta primers). Method: immunoSEQ multiplex PCR; TCRdb's copy keeps in-frame clones and lacks some. The sample includes about 92,000 clones, around 80% of them seen just once. What was sequenced was PBMCs. The origin of the receptors is a man aged 18 to 30 in good health and CMV-seronegative.

The chain combines TRBV5-1 with TRBJ1-3; D is unclear. This CDR3 is 14 amino acids long. V dropped 7 bases and J dropped 0 bases, with 11 bases sitting between them. Germline CDR1 reads SGHRS; CDR2 reads YFSETQ. The CDR3 DNA sequence: TGCGCCAGCTCGAGGGCGGGCTCTGGAAACACCATATATTTT. Residues: CASSRAGSGNTIYF.

The chain carries TRBV2 and TRBJ2-5; 7 positions agree with TRBD2. The CDR3 runs to 14 residues. Germline V lookup: CDR1 SNHLY, CDR2 FYNNEI. V lost 7 bases to trimming and J lost 1 base; unmatched junction nucleotides: 6. CDR3 residues: CASNQRGSQETQYF. CDR3 nucleotide sequence: TGTGCCAGCAACCAGCGGGGCTCCCAAGAGACCCAGTACTTC.

This chain links TRBV18 with TRBJ2-7, with 11 bases identical to TRBD2. CDR3 length equals 16 residues. With 0 bases clipped from V and 4 bases from J, the junction kept 5 bases outside the gene matches. The germline gives CDR1 KGHSH, CDR2 LQKENI. Here the CDR3 reads CASSPPGTSGSYEQYF. CDR3 DNA: TGTGCCAGCTCACCACCAGGGACTAGCGGATCATACGAGCAGTACTTC.

V is TRBV19 and J is TRBJ2-3; the match to TRBD2 covers 10 bases. Germline trimming cut 0 bases from V and 0 bases from J; bases unmatched to any gene: 3. Germline V gene sequence: CDR1 LNHDA, CDR2 SQIVND (reference sequence). This CDR3 spans 17 amino acids. This CDR3 is CASSIDLAGVSTDTQYF. Written as DNA, the CDR3 is TGTGCCAGTAGTATAGATCTAGCGGGGGTTAGCACAGATACGCAGTATTTT.

The V call is TRBV27, the J call TRBJ1-2; TRBD1 matches at 8 bases. CDR3 length equals 16 residues. Trimming at V came to 3 bases and at J to 0 bases, leaving 6 bases not matched to a gene. Looked up from germline, CDR1 is MNHEY and CDR2 is SMNVEV (reference sequence). The CDR3 DNA follows: TGTGCCAGCAGTTTCGGGACAGGCCGAGCTAACTATGGCTACACCTTC. Translation gives CASSFGTGRANYGYTF.

The chain is built from TRBV7-9 and TRBJ2-5, with D possibly TRBD2 on 6 matching bases. CDR3 size: 13 residues. Germline V gene lookup returns CDR1 SEHNR and CDR2 FQNEAQ (reference sequence). Between the trimmed V and J ends, which lost 5 bases and 4 bases, there was a span of 11 bases. The CDR3 sequence is CASSPGGPETQYF. The CDR3 DNA is TGTGCCAGCAGCCCCGGGGGACCAGAGACCCAGTACTTC.

The chain employs TRBV9 and TRBJ1-5; 9 bases align to TRBD1. In germline, CDR1 is SGDLS, CDR2 YYNGEE. This CDR3 comprises 15 residues. Trimming removed 0 bases from V and 6 bases from J; junction bases left unmatched: 4. In DNA, the CDR3 is TGTGCCAGCAGCGTAGGGACAGGGGAATTTCAGCCCCAGCATTTT. This codes for CASSVGTGEFQPQHF.

This clone has only one observation. The rearrangement links TRBV9 to TRBJ2-7, with D possibly matching TRBD2 (6 bases). This CDR3 comprises 15 residues. V lost 4 bases and J 5 bases, leaving 19 bases between the germline ends. CDR1 is SGDLS and CDR2 is YYNGEE in the germline V gene. The DNA of the CDR3 is TGTGCCAGCAGCCCTCAGGTTCGGGGGTGGCACGAGCAGTACTTC. Translated: CASSPQVRGWHEQYF.

This chain uses TRBV23-1 with TRBJ1-3; weak D call: TRBD1 (6 bases). TRBV23-1 is filed as an ORF, its function uncertain. Between the trimmed V and J ends, which lost 8 bases and 2 bases, there was a span of 19 bases. This CDR3 contains 16 residues. The CDR3 loop is CASHSVPGDAGNTIYF. DNA for the CDR3: TGCGCCAGCCATTCTGTGCCAGGGGACGCTGGAAACACCATATATTTT.

V usage is TRBV7-9 and J usage is TRBJ2-3, with TRBD1 identical over 9 bases. J was trimmed by 4 bases and V by 3 bases; bases with no gene match: 5. The CDR3 covers 15 residues. The V gene's germline CDR1 is SEHNR and CDR2 FQNEAQ (reference sequence). The CDR3 is CASSFGQGIADTQYF. DNA for the CDR3: TGTGCCAGCAGCTTTGGACAGGGGATTGCAGATACGCAGTATTTT.